The 9 T cell receptor beta chains below were found in one sample sequenced in a study of technical replicates of blood from a handful of donors. This table comes from immunoSEQ multiplex PCR, and its TCRdb copy is limited to in-frame clones, with some not included. Here the sample spans tens of thousands of clones, about 92% being singletons. The sample consisted of T cells isolated from PBMCs. These receptors were obtained from a human donor in good health.

A few counts support this clone. This rearrangement joins TRBV14 to TRBJ2-7; weak D call: TRBD2 (5 bases). V gave up 1 base and J gave up 4 bases, with 8 bases separating them. The CDR3 contains 13 residues. Looked up from germline, CDR1 is SGHDN and CDR2 is FVKESK. DNA for the CDR3: TGTGCCAGCAGCCAAGCGGGGTTGTACGAGCAGTACTTC. This codes for CASSQAGLYEQYF.

The V call is TRBV7-6, the J call TRBJ2-7, with 7 bases identical to TRBD2. The germline gives CDR1 SGHVS, CDR2 FNYEAQ. Unmatched junction bases numbered 5, after V lost 5 bases and J lost 7 bases. CDR3 length equals 12 residues. CDR3 region: CASSAAGREQYF. The CDR3 coding sequence is TGTGCCAGCAGCGCTGCCGGGAGGGAGCAGTACTTC.

In its sample, this clone was seen once. The gene calls are TRBV7-8 and TRBJ2-3, with a weak D call TRBD1 (6 bases). The CDR3 runs 15 residues. The V end was cut by 6 bases, the J end by 1 base, with 14 bases between. CDR1 and CDR2 from the germline V gene are SGHVS and FQNEAQ. The CDR3 spells CASRTYYRGTDTQYF. The CDR3 coding sequence is TGTGCCAGCAGGACCTACTACAGGGGCACAGATACGCAGTATTTT.

A single count supports this clone. The rearrangement joins TRBV11-3 to TRBJ1-2; possibly TRBD1 for D (6 bases). The CDR3 covers 16 residues. In germline, CDR1 is SGHNT, CDR2 YENEEA. The V end lost 2 bases, the J end lost 1 base, and 14 bases lay between the germline ends. The CDR3 DNA follows: TGTGCCAGCAGCTTACCTACAGGGTCCCATAACTATGGCTACACCTTC. This codes for CASSLPTGSHNYGYTF. The full variable domain, its missing parts supplied by reference TRBV11-3 and TRBJ1-2, is EAGVVQSPRYKIIEKKQPVAFWCNPISGHNTLYWYLQNLGQGPELLIRYENEEAVDDSQLPKDRFSAERLKGVDSTLKIQPAELGDSAVYLCASSLPTGSHNYGYTFGSGTRLTVV.

The CDR3 spells CATSRLETAGEDIQYF. The CDR3 DNA follows: TGTGCCACCAGCAGACTCGAGACTGCCGGCGAAGACATTCAGTACTTC. This chain joins TRBV15 and TRBJ2-4, with D hard to call. In germline, CDR1 is LNHNV, CDR2 YYDKDF (reference sequence). This CDR3 region has 16 residues. Trimming removed 2 bases from V and 8 bases from J, with 19 bases in between.

The genes are TRBV5-1 and TRBJ2-5; TRBD1 matches at 9 bases. Germline CDR1 is SGHRS and CDR2 is YFSETQ. J gave up 2 bases and V 0 bases, and 8 bases lay outside the gene matches. The CDR3 runs to 17 residues. The CDR3 sequence is CASSLAGTGPLQETQYF. The CDR3 DNA follows: TGCGCCAGCAGCTTGGCCGGGACAGGGCCTCTACAAGAGACCCAGTACTTC.

This clone was seen only once. The chain recombines TRBV6-6 with TRBJ1-5; a possible D gene is TRBD1 (6 bases). The CDR3 loop spans 15 amino acids. Germline-derived CDR1 and CDR2 are MNHNY and SVGAGI (reference sequence). V lost 6 bases and J 3 bases, leaving 15 bases between the germline ends. This CDR3 is CASSHRDTYNQPQHF. CDR3 coding DNA: TGTGCCAGCAGCCACCGGGACACTTACAATCAGCCCCAGCATTTT.

The chain is built from TRBV5-1 and TRBJ2-3, with 9 positions matching TRBD1. J was trimmed by 0 bases and V by 4 bases; bases with no gene match: 6. The CDR3 is 16 residues long. CDR1 and CDR2 from the germline V gene are SGHRS and YFSETQ. The CDR3 is CASSQGTGTSTDTQYF. CDR3 nucleotides: TGCGCCAGCAGCCAAGGGACAGGGACTAGCACAGATACGCAGTATTTT.

V is TRBV27 and J is TRBJ2-5; tentative D call: TRBD2 (6 bases). Germline V gives CDR1 MNHEY, CDR2 SMNVEV (reference sequence). Trimming cost V 3 bases and J 5 bases, with 10 bases left between them. This CDR3 is built from 13 residues. As DNA, the CDR3 is TGTGCCAGCAGTTTCGGCGGAGGGGAGACCCAGTACTTC. Residues: CASSFGGGETQYF.